In this sample, the clone carrying this T cell receptor (beta chain) turned up a few times. Its cognate antigen is unknown. Deletions cut 6 bases from V and 5 bases from J, with 11 bases between. This CDR3 is built from 13 residues. The data were obtained in a study of vaccination and CD4 T cells after COVID-19. Study conclusions and caveats: It was found that, in convalescent patients, 304 of 307 vaccine-specific clones were spike mono-reactive.

Treatment noted: 10-day PBMC culture with coronavirus spike peptide pools or control peptides (ViraFEST assay). The positive PCR dates, which preceded the US Alpha, Beta and Delta variants, fell between March and December 2020. The Oncomine TCR Beta short-read assay sequenced DNA from cultured CD4+ T cells. TCRdb processed the PCR reads anew with MiXCR; each CDR3 protein has one entry. Counted here are some 19,000 distinct CDR3 sequences, 38% occurring once; the ten biggest clones make up 13% to 15%. V is TRBV12-3 or TRBV12-4 and J is TRBJ1-5; D is unresolved. This clonotype was obtained from a human donor with COVID-19. Source material: cultured CD4+ T cells from blood. The CDR3 sequence: CASSRIPDQPQHF. As DNA, the CDR3 is TGTGCCAGCAGCCGTATACCCGATCAGCCCCAGCATTTT.